This T cell receptor beta chain derives from a study of somatic mutations in cytotoxic T cells in rheumatoid arthritis. The CDR3 spans 13 residues. Germline-derived CDR1 and CDR2 are SGDLS and YYNGEE. V gave up 4 bases and J gave up 5 bases, with 9 bases separating them. Data came from immunoSEQ multiplex PCR; TCRdb stores just in-frame clones and leaves some out. The sample consists of under 5,000 clones, around 78% of them appearing once. Positively selected by magnetic beads, CD4+ and CD8+ cells were purity-checked by flow cytometry. As regards this clone: Its specificity is not known.

Study-level findings and limits: Expanded CD8+ clones had unknown antigen targets. Relative to age-matched healthy controls, rheumatoid arthritis patients did not differ significantly in CD8+ T-cell clonality. For about an eighth of the roughly 60 patients, a single CD8+ clone accounted for more than 20% of CD8+ cells.

The gene calls are TRBV9 and TRBJ2-2; TRBD1 is a possible D gene (6 bases). Here the sequenced sample was CD8+ T cells sorted from blood, taken at a follow-up visit. The sequence was obtained from a man aged 40-55 years with rheumatoid arthritis. CDR3 sequence (DNA): TGTGCCAGCAGCCTCACAGGGACCGGGGAGCTGTTTTTT. Its protein is CASSLTGTGELFF.